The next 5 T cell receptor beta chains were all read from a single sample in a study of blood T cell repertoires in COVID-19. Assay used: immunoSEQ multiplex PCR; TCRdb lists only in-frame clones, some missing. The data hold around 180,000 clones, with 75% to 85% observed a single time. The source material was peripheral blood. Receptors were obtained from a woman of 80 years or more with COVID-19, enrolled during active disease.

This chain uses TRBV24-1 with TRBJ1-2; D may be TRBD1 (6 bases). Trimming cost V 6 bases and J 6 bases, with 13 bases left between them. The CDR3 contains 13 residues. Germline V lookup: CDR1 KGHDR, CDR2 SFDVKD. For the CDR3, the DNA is TGTGCCACCAGTAATACCGGGACAAATGGCTACACCTTC. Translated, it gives CATSNTGTNGYTF.

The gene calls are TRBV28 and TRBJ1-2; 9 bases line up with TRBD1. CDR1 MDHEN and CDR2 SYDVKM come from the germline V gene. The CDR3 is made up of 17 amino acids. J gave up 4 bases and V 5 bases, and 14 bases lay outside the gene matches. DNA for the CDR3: TGTGCCAGCAGTCCCCCCGGGACAGGGAGAGGCCGCTATGGCTACACCTTC. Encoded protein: CASSPPGTGRGRYGYTF.

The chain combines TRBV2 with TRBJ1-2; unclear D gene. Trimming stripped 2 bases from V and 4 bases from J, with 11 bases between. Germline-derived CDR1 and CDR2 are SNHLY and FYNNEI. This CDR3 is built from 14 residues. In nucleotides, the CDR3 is TGTGCCAGCAGTGAAAACGGAGGGCCCTATGGCTACACCTTC. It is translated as CASSENGGPYGYTF.

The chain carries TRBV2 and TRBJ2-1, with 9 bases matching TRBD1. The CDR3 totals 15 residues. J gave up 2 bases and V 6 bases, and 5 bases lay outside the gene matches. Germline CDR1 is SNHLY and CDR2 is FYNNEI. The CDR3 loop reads CASSRDRVPYNEQFF. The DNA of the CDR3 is TGTGCCAGCAGCCGGGACAGGGTGCCCTACAATGAGCAGTTCTTC.

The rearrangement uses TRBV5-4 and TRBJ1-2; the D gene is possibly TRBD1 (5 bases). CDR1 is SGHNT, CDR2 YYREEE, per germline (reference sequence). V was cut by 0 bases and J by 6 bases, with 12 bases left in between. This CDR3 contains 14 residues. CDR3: CASSLGGTPHGYTF. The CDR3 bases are TGTGCCAGCAGCTTGGGAGGGACTCCGCATGGCTACACCTTC.